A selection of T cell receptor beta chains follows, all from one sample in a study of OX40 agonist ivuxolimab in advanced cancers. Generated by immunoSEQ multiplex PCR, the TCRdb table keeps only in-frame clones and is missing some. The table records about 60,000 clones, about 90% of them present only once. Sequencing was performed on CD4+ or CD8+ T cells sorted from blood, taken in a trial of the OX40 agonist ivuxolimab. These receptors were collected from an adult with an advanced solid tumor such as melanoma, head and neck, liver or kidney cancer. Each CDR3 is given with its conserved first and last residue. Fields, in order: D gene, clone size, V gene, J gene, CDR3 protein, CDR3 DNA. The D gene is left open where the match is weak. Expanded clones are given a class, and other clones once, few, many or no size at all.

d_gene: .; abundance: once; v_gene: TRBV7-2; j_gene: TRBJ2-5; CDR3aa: CASSRAIETQYF; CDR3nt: TGTGCCAGCAGCCGTGCAATAGAGACCCAGTACTTC
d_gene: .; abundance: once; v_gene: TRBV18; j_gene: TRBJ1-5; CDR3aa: CASSPGRLRVQHF; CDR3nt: TGTGCCAGCTCACCCGGGCGTCTTAGGGTCCAGCATTTT
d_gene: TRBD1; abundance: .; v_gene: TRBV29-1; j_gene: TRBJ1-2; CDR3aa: CSVYLAHRDSRRANYGYTF; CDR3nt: TGCAGCGTTTACCTCGCACACCGGGACAGCCGTAGGGCTAACTATGGCTACACCTTC
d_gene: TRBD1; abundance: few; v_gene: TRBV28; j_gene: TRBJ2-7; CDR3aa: CASRTGTGTYEQYF; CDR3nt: TGTGCCAGCAGGACCGGGACAGGCACCTACGAGCAGTACTTC
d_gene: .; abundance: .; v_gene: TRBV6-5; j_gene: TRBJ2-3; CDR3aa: CASRTEQLTDTQYF; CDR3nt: TGTGCCAGCAGGACAGAACAGCTCACAGATACGCAGTATTTT
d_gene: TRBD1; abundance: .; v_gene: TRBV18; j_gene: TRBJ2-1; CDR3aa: CASSPTTGEIQFF; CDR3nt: TGTGCCAGCTCACCAACAACAGGGGAAATCCAGTTCTTC
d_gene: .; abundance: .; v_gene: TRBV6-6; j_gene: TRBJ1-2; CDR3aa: CATSGARGYTF; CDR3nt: TGTGCCACCTCCGGGGCTCGTGGCTACACCTTC
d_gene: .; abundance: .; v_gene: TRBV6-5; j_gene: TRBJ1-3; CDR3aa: CASSDRHSGNTIYF; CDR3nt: TGTGCCAGCAGTGACCGCCACTCTGGAAACACCATATATTTT
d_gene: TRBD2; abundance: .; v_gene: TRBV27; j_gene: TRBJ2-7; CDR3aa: CASRLAGGAYEQYF; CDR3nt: TGTGCCAGCCGACTAGCGGGAGGAGCCTACGAGCAGTACTTC
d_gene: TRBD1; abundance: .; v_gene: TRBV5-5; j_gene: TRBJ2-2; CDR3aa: CASSLLQGAGDAGELFF; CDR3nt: TGTGCCAGCAGCCTATTACAGGGGGCAGGCGACGCCGGGGAGCTGTTTTTT